The rows below give T cell receptor beta chains drawn from one sample of a study of T-cell memory formation after mild COVID-19. TCRdb reanalysed the 5' RACE reads using MiXCR and keeps one entry per CDR3 protein. The data hold roughly 450,000 distinct CDR3 sequences, with around a sixth observed a single time. Sample: PBMCs or a T cell subset sorted from them (not recorded which). These receptor sequences come from an adult woman who had mild COVID-19 (a few samples of this study predate the infection). Cell type and time point are not known. Each CDR3 is given with its conserved first and last residue. Each record gives: J gene, clone size, V gene, D gene, CDR3 DNA, CDR3 protein. D genes are given only for firm matches. Expanded clones are given a class, and other clones once, few, many or no size at all.

j_gene: TRBJ1-1
abundance: many
v_gene: TRBV4-3
d_gene: TRBD1
CDR3nt: TGCGCCAGCAGCCGCGGACAGGGGTTGAACACTGAAGCTTTCTTT
CDR3aa: CASSRGQGLNTEAFF

j_gene: TRBJ2-5
abundance: few
v_gene: TRBV27
d_gene: TRBD1
CDR3nt: TGTGCCAGCAGCTCTTGGGACAGGGTCCGGTACTTC
CDR3aa: CASSSWDRVRYF

j_gene: TRBJ2-7
abundance: few
v_gene: TRBV9
d_gene: -
CDR3nt: TGTGCCAGCAGCGTAGCGGACTCCTCCTACGAGCAGTACTTC
CDR3aa: CASSVADSSYEQYF

j_gene: TRBJ2-1
abundance: few
v_gene: TRBV24-1
d_gene: TRBD1
CDR3nt: TGTGCCACCAGTTCAGGACAGGGTAACAATGAGCAGTTCTTC
CDR3aa: CATSSGQGNNEQFF

j_gene: TRBJ2-5
abundance: -
v_gene: TRBV27
d_gene: -
CDR3nt: TGTGCCAGCAGTTTATCGTTGGGGGAGACCCAGTACTTC
CDR3aa: CASSLSLGETQYF

j_gene: TRBJ2-2
abundance: -
v_gene: TRBV4-1
d_gene: TRBD2
CDR3nt: TGCGCCAGCAGCCAAGATAGCGCGGGGGTGTACACCGGGGAGCTGTTTTTT
CDR3aa: CASSQDSAGVYTGELFF

j_gene: TRBJ1-1
abundance: few
v_gene: TRBV20-1
d_gene: TRBD1
CDR3nt: TGCAGTGCGAAGGAGACAGGGGTTGAAGCTTTCTTT
CDR3aa: CSAKETGVEAFF

j_gene: TRBJ2-7
abundance: -
v_gene: TRBV12-3/TRBV12-4
d_gene: -
CDR3nt: TGTGCCAGCAGTTTATCCTGGGTCGAGCAGTACTTC
CDR3aa: CASSLSWVEQYF

j_gene: TRBJ2-1
abundance: few
v_gene: TRBV11-2
d_gene: -
CDR3nt: TGTGCCAGCAGCGCGTTGACCGGATACAATGAGCAGTTCTTC
CDR3aa: CASSALTGYNEQFF

j_gene: TRBJ1-1
abundance: few
v_gene: TRBV29-1
d_gene: TRBD1
CDR3nt: TGCAGCGTTGTATCGGGACAGGGGGCTGTCACTGAAGCTTTCTTT
CDR3aa: CSVVSGQGAVTEAFF

j_gene: TRBJ2-3
abundance: -
v_gene: TRBV7-2
d_gene: TRBD2
CDR3nt: TGTGCCAGCGGATTAGCGGGAGTGAGCACAGATACGCAGTATTTT
CDR3aa: CASGLAGVSTDTQYF

j_gene: TRBJ2-1
abundance: -
v_gene: TRBV4-2
d_gene: TRBD2
CDR3nt: TGTGCCAGCAGCCAAGAGTCTAGCGGGAGAGATGAGCAGTTCTTC
CDR3aa: CASSQESSGRDEQFF

j_gene: TRBJ2-1
abundance: many
v_gene: TRBV7-3
d_gene: TRBD2
CDR3nt: TGTGCCAGCAGCTTAACGACGGGCGGGAGGGCCGACAATGAGCAGTTCTTC
CDR3aa: CASSLTTGGRADNEQFF

j_gene: TRBJ1-1
abundance: few
v_gene: TRBV12-5
d_gene: -
CDR3nt: TGTGCTAGTGAGGTCAACACTGAAGCTTTCTTT
CDR3aa: CASEVNTEAFF

j_gene: TRBJ2-3
abundance: many
v_gene: TRBV6-5
d_gene: -
CDR3nt: TGTGCCAGCAGTTCCCGGAACAGGGCCACAGATACGCAGTATTTT
CDR3aa: CASSSRNRATDTQYF

j_gene: TRBJ2-2
abundance: few
v_gene: TRBV4-3
d_gene: TRBD1
CDR3nt: TGCGCCAGCAGCCAAGATCTGACAGGGGAAACCGGGGAGCTGTTTTTT
CDR3aa: CASSQDLTGETGELFF

j_gene: TRBJ2-2
abundance: few
v_gene: TRBV29-1
d_gene: -
CDR3nt: TGCAGCGTCGTACTCAGAGCCACCGGGGAGCTGTTTTTT
CDR3aa: CSVVLRATGELFF

j_gene: TRBJ2-7
abundance: few
v_gene: TRBV27
d_gene: TRBD1
CDR3nt: TGTGCCAGCAAATTGCTCGGGACAGGGGGACTATACGAGCAGTACTTC
CDR3aa: CASKLLGTGGLYEQYF

j_gene: TRBJ2-1
abundance: -
v_gene: TRBV9
d_gene: TRBD2
CDR3nt: TGTGCCAGCAGCGCCGATTTGACTAGCGGGGGGATCGATGAGCAGTTCTTC
CDR3aa: CASSADLTSGGIDEQFF

j_gene: TRBJ2-1
abundance: many
v_gene: TRBV29-1
d_gene: TRBD2
CDR3nt: TGCAGCGTTGGCTTACCTAGCGGGAGCAGCTACAATGAGCAGTTCTTC
CDR3aa: CSVGLPSGSSYNEQFF

j_gene: TRBJ2-1
abundance: -
v_gene: TRBV29-1
d_gene: TRBD1
CDR3nt: TGCAGCGAGCAGGGGGCGACTTCGAATGAGCAGTTCTTC
CDR3aa: CSEQGATSNEQFF

j_gene: TRBJ2-7
abundance: -
v_gene: TRBV5-6
d_gene: TRBD1
CDR3nt: TGTGCCAGCAGCTTGGTGGGGACAGGACCCTACGAGCAGTACTTC
CDR3aa: CASSLVGTGPYEQYF

j_gene: TRBJ2-7
abundance: -
v_gene: TRBV20-1
d_gene: TRBD2
CDR3nt: TGCAGTGCTAGAGACCGACAAATCTTACTAGCGGCCTCCTACGAGCAGTACTTC
CDR3aa: CSARDRQILLAASYEQYF

j_gene: TRBJ2-3
abundance: few
v_gene: TRBV5-1
d_gene: -
CDR3nt: TGCGCCAGCAGCCGCAACGTGGGCACAGATACGCAGTATTTT
CDR3aa: CASSRNVGTDTQYF

j_gene: TRBJ2-2
abundance: few
v_gene: TRBV12-3/TRBV12-4
d_gene: -
CDR3nt: TGTGCCAGCACCTCCGACGGGCCCGGGGAGCTGTTTTTT
CDR3aa: CASTSDGPGELFF

j_gene: TRBJ1-1
abundance: -
v_gene: TRBV11-2
d_gene: -
CDR3nt: TGTGCCAGCAGCTTAAACCCGGGCCTAGGAACTGAAGCTTTCTTT
CDR3aa: CASSLNPGLGTEAFF

j_gene: TRBJ2-5
abundance: -
v_gene: TRBV7-6
d_gene: TRBD2
CDR3nt: TGTGCCAGCGTACTAGCGGGGGGTACCGCACAAGAGACCCAGTACTTC
CDR3aa: CASVLAGGTAQETQYF

j_gene: TRBJ2-5
abundance: -
v_gene: TRBV4-3
d_gene: TRBD1
CDR3nt: TGCGCCAGCAGCCAAGATCAGCGGGGACAGGGCCTTCCTGAGACCCAGTACTTC
CDR3aa: CASSQDQRGQGLPETQYF

j_gene: TRBJ2-3
abundance: -
v_gene: TRBV5-1
d_gene: -
CDR3nt: TGCGCCAGCAGCTTTGGACAGAACACAGATACGCAGTATTTT
CDR3aa: CASSFGQNTDTQYF

j_gene: TRBJ2-3
abundance: few
v_gene: TRBV6-5
d_gene: -
CDR3nt: TGTGCCAGCAGTAGAGCTTACGAAACTACGCAGTATTTT
CDR3aa: CASSRAYETTQYF

j_gene: TRBJ2-1
abundance: few
v_gene: TRBV6-9
d_gene: TRBD2
CDR3nt: TGTGCCAGCAGGGTGACTAGCGGGAAAGATGGGGATGAGCAGTTCTTC
CDR3aa: CASRVTSGKDGDEQFF

j_gene: TRBJ2-3
abundance: many
v_gene: TRBV7-2
d_gene: -
CDR3nt: TGCGCCAGCAGCCTGGACAGTAGCACAGATACGCAGTATTTT
CDR3aa: CASSLDSSTDTQYF

j_gene: TRBJ2-3
abundance: many
v_gene: TRBV7-3
d_gene: -
CDR3nt: TGTGCCAGCGGGGGCGGTAACACAGATACGCAGTATTTT
CDR3aa: CASGGGNTDTQYF

j_gene: TRBJ2-4
abundance: -
v_gene: TRBV20-1
d_gene: TRBD2
CDR3nt: TGCAGTGCCCGCCGTCGGGGGGTAGCCAAAAACATTCAGTACTTC
CDR3aa: CSARRRGVAKNIQYF

j_gene: TRBJ2-2
abundance: many
v_gene: TRBV24-1
d_gene: TRBD2
CDR3nt: TGTGCCACCAGTGATCCGACGACTAGCGGGGGGCTTAACACCGGGGAGCTGTTTTTT
CDR3aa: CATSDPTTSGGLNTGELFF

j_gene: TRBJ2-5
abundance: -
v_gene: TRBV4-2
d_gene: -
CDR3nt: TGTGCCAGCAGCCAAGAACCAGGCCAACAAGAGACCCAGTACTTC
CDR3aa: CASSQEPGQQETQYF

j_gene: TRBJ2-2
abundance: -
v_gene: TRBV7-9
d_gene: -
CDR3nt: TGTGCCAGACCCGGAAAGGTGGCGGGGACCGGGGAGCTGTTTTTT
CDR3aa: CARPGKVAGTGELFF

j_gene: TRBJ2-3
abundance: many
v_gene: TRBV7-2
d_gene: TRBD2
CDR3nt: TGTGCCAGCAGCCTAGCGGGGGGGCCTCGCACAGATACGCAGTATTTT
CDR3aa: CASSLAGGPRTDTQYF

j_gene: TRBJ2-7
abundance: few
v_gene: TRBV6-5
d_gene: -
CDR3nt: TGTGCCAGCAGCGACTCCTCAAAGTCGCGTGAGCAGTACTTC
CDR3aa: CASSDSSKSREQYF

j_gene: TRBJ1-2
abundance: -
v_gene: TRBV5-1
d_gene: TRBD1
CDR3nt: TGCGCCAGCAGCCCCGAAGGGACAGGGGATGGCTACACCTTC
CDR3aa: CASSPEGTGDGYTF

j_gene: TRBJ1-1
abundance: -
v_gene: TRBV6-5
d_gene: -
CDR3nt: TGTGCCAGCAGTTACTCGAAGTGGAACACTGAAGCTTTCTTT
CDR3aa: CASSYSKWNTEAFF

j_gene: TRBJ2-7
abundance: few
v_gene: TRBV12-3/TRBV12-4
d_gene: -
CDR3nt: TGTGCCAGCAGAGTAAGGGCAGGTAGCTACGAGCAGTACTTC
CDR3aa: CASRVRAGSYEQYF

j_gene: TRBJ1-1
abundance: -
v_gene: TRBV27
d_gene: -
CDR3nt: TGTGCCAGCAGTGGGGGGTCACTTAACACTGAAGCTTTCTTT
CDR3aa: CASSGGSLNTEAFF

j_gene: TRBJ2-6
abundance: few
v_gene: TRBV5-6
d_gene: -
CDR3nt: TGTGCCAGCAGCTCCGCTCGAACCAGCTCTGGGGCCAACGTCCTGACTTTC
CDR3aa: CASSSARTSSGANVLTF

j_gene: TRBJ2-5
abundance: -
v_gene: TRBV29-1
d_gene: -
CDR3nt: TGCAGCGTTGAAGGGTACAGGCCGGGTGAGACCCAGTACTTC
CDR3aa: CSVEGYRPGETQYF

j_gene: TRBJ2-2
abundance: -
v_gene: TRBV27
d_gene: TRBD2
CDR3nt: TGTGCCAGCAGTTCCGGGACTAGCGGGCTCTACACCGGGGAGCTGTTTTTT
CDR3aa: CASSSGTSGLYTGELFF

j_gene: TRBJ2-2
abundance: many
v_gene: TRBV5-1
d_gene: -
CDR3nt: TGCGCCAGCAGCTTGGCCCCCACCGGGGAGCTGTTTTTT
CDR3aa: CASSLAPTGELFF

j_gene: TRBJ2-1
abundance: few
v_gene: TRBV6-5
d_gene: TRBD2
CDR3nt: TGTGCCAGCAGGGGCCGGCGGGAGCGACACAATGAGCAGTTCTTC
CDR3aa: CASRGRRERHNEQFF

j_gene: TRBJ2-6
abundance: many
v_gene: TRBV6-4
d_gene: -
CDR3nt: TGTGCCAGCAGTGGAACGACTGCTACTGGGGCCAACGTCCTGACTTTC
CDR3aa: CASSGTTATGANVLTF